These 3 T cell receptor beta chains originate from one sample sequenced in a study of shared T cell receptors in the human thymus. Sequenced by immunoSEQ multiplex PCR; TCRdb stores in-frame clones only, minus some. The sample holds about 660,000 clones, around 87% seen once. Another study also made use of these data, one on human thymus T cells.

The sample taken for sequencing was thymocytes. The receptors come from a boy younger than two with a congenital heart defect.

This clone was seen a single time. This specimen includes other DNA sequences encoding the same CDR3. J is TRBJ1-6 and V is TRBV28; TRBD1 matches at 7 bases. CDR1 is MDHEN, CDR2 SYDVKM, per germline. V dropped 6 bases and J dropped 7; count of bases not matched to a gene: 9. The CDR3 is made up of 15 amino acids. CDR3 sequence reads: CASSPPGQPNSPLHF. The DNA for the CDR3 is TGTGCCAGCAGCCCTCCGGGACAGCCAAATTCACCCCTCCACTTT.

This chain uses TRBV11-2 with TRBJ1-1; no definite D call. CDR3 length: 14 residues. Germline CDR1 SGHAT, CDR2 FQNNGV. V gave up 2 bases and J gave up 3 bases, with 10 bases separating them. CDR3 nucleotide sequence: TGTGCCAGCAGCTTAAACGGGTTCGACACTGAAGCTTTCTTT. It encodes CASSLNGFDTEAFF.

V usage is TRBV5-5 and J usage is TRBJ2-7; tentative D call: TRBD1 (5 bases). The CDR3 runs to 12 residues. CDR1 and CDR2 (germline): SGHKS, YYEKEE (reference sequence). V was clipped by 6 bases and J by 5 bases, with 12 bases between them. CDR3 sequence reads: CASTDRGNEQYF. The DNA for the CDR3 is TGTGCCAGCACCGATAGGGGAAACGAGCAGTACTTC.